The 16 T cell receptor beta chains presented below share a single source sample, sequenced in a study of beta chain features in type 1 diabetes. As every portion of the isolated RNA was reverse transcribed, the sequencing read expressed TCRB transcripts. TCRdb's copy holds only in-frame clones and misses some; the assay was immunoSEQ multiplex PCR. This sample carries around 150,000 clones, 6.9% of them seen once, and the ten largest clones take under 1.5%. Sample: central memory CD4+ T cells from blood. Receptor source: a woman aged 25-40 years in good health.

This clone was counted between two and nine times. As DNA, the CDR3 is TGTGCCAGCAGTGGACAGGGGGTGCAGCCCCAGCATTTT. Its protein product is CASSGQGVQPQHF. The V call is TRBV2, the J call TRBJ1-5, with TRBD1 matching 9 bases. V shed 4 bases and J 7 bases; nucleotides not matched to a gene: 2. The CDR3 runs to 13 residues. Looked up from germline, CDR1 is SNHLY and CDR2 is FYNNEI.

This clone was seen only a few times. This chain joins TRBV28 and TRBJ2-1, with 14 nucleotides matching TRBD2. The CDR3 has 15 amino acids. Trimming cost V 5 bases and J 8 bases; bases outside gene matches: 5. Germline V gives CDR1 MDHEN, CDR2 SYDVKM. This CDR3 is CASSPTTSGRDEQFF. The DNA for the CDR3 is TGTGCCAGCAGTCCGACGACTAGCGGGAGGGATGAGCAGTTCTTC.

This clone was seen a handful of times. The rearrangement uses TRBV5-8 and TRBJ2-7, with TRBD1 identical over 11 bases. Germline V gives CDR1 SGHTS, CDR2 YDEGEE. The CDR3 spans 16 residues. The V segment lost 4 bases and the J segment 5 bases; nucleotides outside the gene matches: 11. The CDR3 here is CASSKGQGGPADEQYF. As DNA, the CDR3 is TGTGCCAGCAGCAAGGGACAGGGGGGCCCAGCGGACGAGCAGTACTTC.

The table lists this clone with a few counts. The chain is built from TRBV27 and TRBJ2-1; 10 bases match TRBD2. Trimming cost V 6 bases and J 9 bases; bases outside gene matches: 14. There are 16 residues in the CDR3. CDR1 and CDR2 from the germline V gene are MNHEY and SMNVEV (reference sequence). The CDR3 region is CASRQAGGTLPGEQFF. CDR3 nucleotides: TGTGCCAGCAGGCAAGCGGGAGGGACTCTACCTGGTGAGCAGTTCTTC.

This clone was detected only a few times. The chain combines TRBV28 with TRBJ2-2; 8 bases are a match to TRBD2. CDR1 and CDR2 from the germline V gene are MDHEN and SYDVKM. The ends lost 6 bases at V and 4 bases at J; junction bases unmatched: 7. The length of the CDR3 is 15 residues. The CDR3 DNA reads as TGTGCCAGCAGGCGGGGGACTAGGATCACCGGGGAGCTGTTTTTT. Encoded protein: CASRRGTRITGELFF. Full variable domain (rest looked up from reference TRBV28 and TRBJ2-2): DVKVTQSSRYLVKRTGEKVFLECVQDMDHENMFWYRQDPGLGLRLIYFSYDVKMKEKGDIPEGYSVSREKKERFSLILESASTNQTSMYLCASRRGTRITGELFFGEGSRLTVL.

The chain carries TRBV7-8 and TRBJ1-5; possible D gene TRBD1, 5 bases. Germline CDR1 reads SGHVS; CDR2 reads FQNEAQ. V was cut by 5 bases and J by 0 bases, with 8 bases left in between. CDR3 length equals 14 residues. The CDR3 reads CASSPDSSNQPQHF. The CDR3, as DNA: TGTGCCAGCAGCCCAGACAGTAGCAATCAGCCCCAGCATTTT.

The chain combines TRBV6-5 with TRBJ2-3, with 7 nucleotides matching TRBD2. The V gene's germline CDR1 is MNHEY and CDR2 SVGAGI. The CDR3 loop spans 13 amino acids. V lost 10 bases, J lost 1 base, and 5 bases stayed unmatched. CDR3 sequence (DNA): TGTGCCACCACCGCGGGAGGCACAGATACGCAGTATTTT. As protein: CATTAGGTDTQYF.

The V gene is TRBV7-2, the J gene TRBJ2-5; D perhaps matches TRBD2 (6 bases). This CDR3 region has 14 residues. CDR1 and CDR2 (germline): SGHTA, FQGNSA. V lost 3 bases and J 2 bases, leaving 10 bases between the germline ends. The CDR3 DNA reads TGTGCCAGCAGCTTGGGGGGAGATCAAGAGACCCAGTACTTC. Translating gives CASSLGGDQETQYF.

This chain connects TRBV19 to TRBJ1-5; 8 nucleotides agree with TRBD1. Germline CDR1 is LNHDA and CDR2 is SQIVND (reference sequence). Trimming cost V 10 bases and J 2 bases; bases outside gene matches: 7. The CDR3 is 14 residues long. This CDR3 reads CATQTGDRNQPQHF. In DNA form, the CDR3 reads TGTGCCACCCAGACAGGGGATCGCAATCAGCCCCAGCATTTT.

This clone was observed a few times. V and J are TRBV5-1 and TRBJ1-1; D possibly corresponds to TRBD1 (6 bases). V was shortened by 5 bases and J by 1 base, with 9 bases between the two germline ends. From germline, CDR1 is SGHRS and CDR2 YFSETQ. This CDR3 has 13 amino acids. The CDR3 loop is CASRGQKNTEAFF. CDR3 sequence (DNA): TGCGCCAGCAGAGGACAGAAGAACACTGAAGCTTTCTTT.

The genes are TRBV6-5 and TRBJ2-7; D is perhaps TRBD1 (6 bases). Germline V gene sequence: CDR1 MNHEY, CDR2 SVGAGI. This CDR3 is 13 amino acids long. V was clipped by 6 bases and J by 4 bases, with 13 bases between them. The CDR3 here is CASSLQGEYEQYF. In DNA form, the CDR3 reads TGTGCCAGCAGCTTACAGGGTGAATACGAGCAGTACTTC.

A few counts support this clone. The chain uses TRBV5-8 and TRBJ2-7; D is possibly TRBD1 (5 bases). Germline CDR1 SGHTS, CDR2 YDEGEE. The V end was cut by 2 bases, the J end by 5 bases, with 11 bases between. The CDR3 runs 13 residues. The CDR3 here is CASSFSGFDEQYF. Here the CDR3 DNA reads TGTGCCAGCAGCTTCTCAGGGTTTGACGAGCAGTACTTC.

This chain links TRBV27 with TRBJ2-5; 8 bases line up with TRBD2. Germline V lookup: CDR1 MNHEY, CDR2 SMNVEV (reference sequence). The CDR3 runs 16 residues. V was clipped by 5 bases and J by 4 bases; unmatched bases: 12. The CDR3 DNA reads as TGTGCCAGCAGTCCCAGGAGAGGACGGGAGGGAGAGACCCAGTACTTC. Amino acid sequence: CASSPRRGREGETQYF.

Only a few counts were recorded for this clone. This chain links TRBV2 with TRBJ2-7; 13 bases fit TRBD2. The CDR3 runs to 17 residues. Germline trimming cut 5 bases from V and 7 bases from J; bases unmatched to any gene: 14. From germline, CDR1 is SNHLY and CDR2 FYNNEI. The CDR3 loop is CASSSTSGGSLAGEQYF. DNA for the CDR3: TGTGCCAGCAGTTCGACTAGCGGGGGGTCCCTCGCTGGAGAGCAGTACTTC.

The chain joins TRBV4-3 to TRBJ1-2; TRBD1 is a possible D gene (6 bases). Trimming took off 3 bases at V and 4 bases at J, with 9 bases between the two ends. This CDR3 is built from 13 residues. In germline, CDR1 is LGHNA, CDR2 YSLEER. The CDR3 spells CASSHRRGYGYTF. CDR3 DNA sequence: TGCGCCAGCAGCCATCGCAGGGGCTATGGCTACACCTTC.

This chain connects TRBV28 to TRBJ2-4, with 8 bases matching TRBD2. The length of the CDR3 is 15 residues. Per the germline V gene, CDR1 is MDHEN and CDR2 is SYDVKM. With V trimmed by 6 bases and J by 4 bases, 8 bases remained unmatched. CDR3 nucleotide sequence: TGTGCCAGCAGCGTGGCGCCTAGCGGGAAAAACATTCAGTACTTC. The encoded protein is CASSVAPSGKNIQYF.